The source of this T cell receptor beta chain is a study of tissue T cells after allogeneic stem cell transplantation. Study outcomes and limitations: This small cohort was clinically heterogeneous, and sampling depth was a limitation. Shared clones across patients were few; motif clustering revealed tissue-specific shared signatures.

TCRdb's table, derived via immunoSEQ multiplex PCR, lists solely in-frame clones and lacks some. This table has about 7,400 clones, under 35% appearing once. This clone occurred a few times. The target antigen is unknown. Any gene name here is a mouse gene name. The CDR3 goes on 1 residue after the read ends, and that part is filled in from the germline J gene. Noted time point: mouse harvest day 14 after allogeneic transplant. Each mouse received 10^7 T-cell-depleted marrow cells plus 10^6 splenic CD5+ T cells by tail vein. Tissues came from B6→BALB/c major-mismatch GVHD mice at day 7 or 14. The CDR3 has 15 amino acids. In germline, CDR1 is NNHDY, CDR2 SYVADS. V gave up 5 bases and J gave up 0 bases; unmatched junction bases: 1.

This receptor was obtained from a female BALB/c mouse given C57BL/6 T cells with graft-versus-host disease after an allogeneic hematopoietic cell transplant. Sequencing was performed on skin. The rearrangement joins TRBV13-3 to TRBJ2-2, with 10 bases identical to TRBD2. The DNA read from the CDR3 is TGTGCCAGCAGGGGACTGGGGACAAACACCGGGCAGCTCTAC. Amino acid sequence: CASRGLGTNTGQLY. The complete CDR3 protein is CASRGLGTNTGQLYF.